The rows below give T cell receptor beta chains drawn from one sample of a study of Ad26.COV2.S vaccination and SARS-CoV-2 variants. Repertoires were generated with immunoSEQ multiplex PCR, while TCRdb's copy carries only in-frame clones and drops some. The data contain hundreds of thousands of clones, roughly 87% of them seen just once; the ten biggest clones take up around 3.5%. The sample in question was peripheral blood, obtained in a trial of Ad26.COV2.S vaccine versus placebo. These receptors came from a person between 18 and 59 years old who received the Ad26.COV2.S COVID-19 vaccine or a placebo. Each CDR3 is given with its conserved first and last residue. The D gene is left open where the match is weak. The size entry is marked missing in some rows and otherwise reads once, few, many or a size class.

>TRBJ2-3|TRBD1|NA|TRBV20-1
TGCAGTGCTAGTGAGACAGGGGGAGGCACAGATACGCAGTATTTT
CSASETGGGTDTQYF
>TRBJ2-5|NA|NA|TRBV12-3/TRBV12-4
TGTGCCAGCAGCTCGGGATACGCGGAGACCCAGTACTTC
CASSSGYAETQYF
>TRBJ2-1|NA|NA|TRBV4-1
TGCGCCAGCAGCCAAGACCATACTGTCGGGAATGAGCAGTTCTTC
CASSQDHTVGNEQFF
>TRBJ1-1|NA|NA|TRBV7-2
TGTGCCAGCAGCCCCAGGGAGAACACTGAAGCTTTCTTT
CASSPRENTEAFF
>TRBJ1-1|TRBD1|NA|TRBV29-1
TGCAGCGCTGGACAGGGTGGCACTGAAGCTTTCTTT
CSAGQGGTEAFF
>TRBJ2-7|NA|NA|TRBV20-1
TGCAGTGCTAGTCCCGGGGCGTGGGAGCAGTACTTC
CSASPGAWEQYF
>TRBJ1-1|TRBD1|NA|TRBV11-1
TGTGCCAGCAGCTTAGATTACAGGGGAAACACTGAAGCTTTCTTT
CASSLDYRGNTEAFF
>TRBJ1-4|NA|NA|TRBV5-6
TGTGCCAGCAGCCCGGGGACGGGGTCAACTAATGAAAAACTGTTTTTT
CASSPGTGSTNEKLFF
>TRBJ1-6|NA|once|TRBV7-3
TGTGCCAGCAGCCACTCCGGGATCCCAGGTTCACCCCTCCACTTT
CASSHSGIPGSPLHF
>TRBJ1-2|NA|NA|TRBV7-3
TGTGCCAGCAGCTTAATTGGCGGGGCTAACTATGGCTACACCTTC
CASSLIGGANYGYTF
>TRBJ1-2|TRBD1|NA|TRBV7-8
TGTGCCAGCAGCTTAGCTTGGGCAGGGGGCTCCTATGGCTACACCTTC
CASSLAWAGGSYGYTF
>TRBJ2-3|TRBD1|NA|TRBV27
TGTGCCAGCAGTCCGTCGACAGGGGTTACCACAGATACGCAGTATTTT
CASSPSTGVTTDTQYF
>TRBJ2-3|NA|NA|TRBV12-3/TRBV12-4
TGTGCCAGCAAGGGGGGCACAGATACGCAGTATTTT
CASKGGTDTQYF
>TRBJ1-4|NA|once|TRBV5-1
TGCGCCAGCAGCTTGGCCCCGACAGATAATGAAAAACTGTTTTTT
CASSLAPTDNEKLFF
>TRBJ1-2|NA|NA|TRBV19
TGTGCCAGTAGTATAGTTGAACAGGAGTCCTATGGCTACACCTTC
CASSIVEQESYGYTF
>TRBJ2-5|TRBD2|NA|TRBV30
TGTGCCTGGAGTGTGCGACTAGCGGGGATGGAGACCCAGTACTTC
CAWSVRLAGMETQYF
>TRBJ1-3|NA|once|TRBV6-5
TGTGCCAGCAAACCCCCTGCTGGAAACACCATATATTTT
CASKPPAGNTIYF
>TRBJ1-1|NA|NA|TRBV19
TGTGCCAGTAGTAGGACGGAATTAACGAACACTGAAGCTTTCTTT
CASSRTELTNTEAFF
>TRBJ2-2|TRBD2|once|TRBV6-4
TGTGCCAGCAGTCGGGAGGCCAACATCGGGGAGCTGTTTTTT
CASSREANIGELFF
>TRBJ1-1|NA|NA|TRBV19
TGTGCCAGTAGTCGGCGTTTTGAAGCTTTCTTT
CASSRRFEAFF
>TRBJ1-3|NA|NA|TRBV2
TGTGCCAGCAGTGACTTCAGTGACCCATTTTTTAGGCAGGTTAACTCTGGAAACACCATATATTTT
CASSDFSDPFFRQVNSGNTIYF
>TRBJ2-2|NA|NA|TRBV11-3
TGTGCCAGCAGATCGGGTGGGACCGGGGAGCTGTTTTTT
CASRSGGTGELFF
>TRBJ2-2|TRBD2|NA|TRBV5-4
TGTGCCAGCAGCATCGGGACTAGCGGGGTTGGGTCCACCGGGGAGCTGTTTTTT
CASSIGTSGVGSTGELFF
>TRBJ2-2|TRBD2|NA|TRBV19
TGTGCCAGTAAAATGGGAGGATTGCGGCGGGGGGCCCTGAACACCGGGGAGCTGTTTTTT
CASKMGGLRRGALNTGELFF
>TRBJ2-7|NA|NA|TRBV7-6
TGTGCCAGCAGCCACGGAGCGAACCCCTACGAGCAGTACTTC
CASSHGANPYEQYF
>TRBJ2-5|TRBD1|NA|TRBV5-4
TGTGCCAGCAGCTCGAAGACAGGGCCAAACCTCCGAGAGACCCAGTACTTC
CASSSKTGPNLRETQYF
>TRBJ2-2|TRBD1|NA|TRBV24-1
TGTGCCACCAGTGATCCAGGGACAGGGAACGTCGGGGAGCTGTTTTTT
CATSDPGTGNVGELFF
>TRBJ1-1|NA|NA|TRBV7-9
TGTGCCAGCAGCTTAGCCAGGGTGAACACTGAAGCTTTCTTT
CASSLARVNTEAFF
>TRBJ1-2|TRBD1|NA|TRBV30
TGTGCCTGGAACCGGGACAGGGGGTCCAACTATGGCTACACCTTC
CAWNRDRGSNYGYTF
>TRBJ2-7|TRBD1|NA|TRBV2
TGTGCCAGCAGGGGTGGGACAGGGTCGTACTACGAGCAGTACTTC
CASRGGTGSYYEQYF
>TRBJ2-7|TRBD2|NA|TRBV15
TGTGCCACCAGAAATTCTCAGCGGGGGTATTCCTACGAGCAGTACTTC
CATRNSQRGYSYEQYF
>TRBJ1-5|NA|NA|TRBV6-1
TGTGCCAGCAGTGAGGTGCAGCCCCAGCATTTT
CASSEVQPQHF
>TRBJ1-6|NA|NA|TRBV30
TGTGCCTTCCGAGGTTCCTATAATTCACCCCTCCACTTT
CAFRGSYNSPLHF
>TRBJ1-2|TRBD1|once|TRBV5-1
TGCGCCAGCAGCTCCCCGGACAGGAGTTATGGCTACACCTTC
CASSSPDRSYGYTF
>TRBJ2-7|TRBD1|NA|TRBV5-1
TGCGCCAGCAGCTTCGGACAGGGGGTTTACGAGCAGTACTTC
CASSFGQGVYEQYF